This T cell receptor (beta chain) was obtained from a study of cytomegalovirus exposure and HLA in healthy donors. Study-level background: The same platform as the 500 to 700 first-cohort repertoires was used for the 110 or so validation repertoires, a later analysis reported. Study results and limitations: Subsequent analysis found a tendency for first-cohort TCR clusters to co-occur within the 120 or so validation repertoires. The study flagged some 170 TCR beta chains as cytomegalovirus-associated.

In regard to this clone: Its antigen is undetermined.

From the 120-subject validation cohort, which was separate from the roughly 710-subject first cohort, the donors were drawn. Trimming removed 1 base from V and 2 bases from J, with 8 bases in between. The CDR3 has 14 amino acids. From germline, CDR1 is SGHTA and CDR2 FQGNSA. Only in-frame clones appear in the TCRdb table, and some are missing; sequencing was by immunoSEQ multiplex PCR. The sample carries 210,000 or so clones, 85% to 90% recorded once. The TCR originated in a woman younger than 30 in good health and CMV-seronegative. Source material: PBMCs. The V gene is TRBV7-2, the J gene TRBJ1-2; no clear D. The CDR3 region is CASSLDRLNYGYTF. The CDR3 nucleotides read TGTGCCAGCAGCTTAGATCGGTTAAACTATGGCTACACCTTC.